The clone carrying this T cell receptor beta chain has a count of ten or more. Antigen unknown. The data stem from a study of T-cell reconstitution after alpha-beta-depleted transplantation in children. Study conclusions and caveats: A year post-transplant, T-cell counts and diversity derived mostly from newly produced T cells. Reportedly, roughly two months post-transplant, alpha-beta T cells arose from several hundred expanded graft clones.

Unique molecular identifiers tagged the TCRbeta library. Using its own MiXCR run on the PCR reads, TCRdb lists one record per CDR3 protein. The table records nearly 20,000 distinct CDR3 sequences, under 15% of them present only once. The CDR3 contains 13 residues. Deletions cut 5 bases from V and 5 bases from J, with 10 bases between. The germline CDR1 and CDR2 sequences are KGHSH and LQKENI. The sequencing used PBMCs, mostly from graft donor cells, collected 60 days after TCRalphabeta/CD19-depleted stem cell transplant. This TCR derives from a female patient between 2 and 15 years old who had a stem cell transplant for congenital amegakaryocytic thrombocytopenia, so the T cells may come from the graft donor. The chain links TRBV18 to TRBJ1-5; D is ambiguous. This CDR3 reads CASSTPGDQPQHF. DNA for the CDR3: TGTGCCAGCTCAACCCCAGGTGATCAGCCCCAGCATTTT.